The sequence of this T cell receptor beta chain was determined in a study of CXCR3-negative and CXCR3-positive naive CD8 T cells. In the case of this clonotype: Its antigen is currently unknown.

The CDR3 covers 11 residues. CDR1 and CDR2 from the germline V gene are SQVTM and ANQGSEA. Definition of naive CD8+ T cells rested on a CD45RO-CCR7+CD27+CD95- profile. The study, taken as a whole, reports: After cryopreservation, CXCR3 expression dropped partially; most assays used fresh PBMCs. Compared with CXCR3-negative naive cells, CXCR3-positive naive cells showed more hydrophobic TRB CDR3s.

Libraries were UMI-labeled 5' RACE TRB cDNA. Reanalyzing the 5' RACE reads, TCRdb keeps one entry per CDR3 protein, without DNA. Recorded here are around 110,000 distinct CDR3 sequences; the top ten clones represent around 0.4%. The chain combines TRBV29-1 with TRBJ2-7. Sequenced input: naive CXCR3+ CD8+ T cells from blood. Subset here: CD45RO-CCR7+CD27+CD95- naive CD8+ T cells expressing CXCR3 (TNR3+). This TCR was recovered from a human donor in good health. Some clones in this sample may be carry-over from other donors' samples. The CDR3 is CSVLVSYEQYF.